The TCR beta chain under discussion was sequenced for a study of T cell repertoires in cytomegalovirus infection. At the level of the study: Carrying CMV and the relevant HLA type showed in public TCR beta signatures.

TCRdb used MiXCR to reprocess the reads, holding one entry per CDR3 protein. The sample contains about 68,000 distinct CDR3 sequences, 20% to 25% of which appear only once. Broader study findings: Accumulated public TCR beta family frequency recognized individuals carrying CMV together with the relevant HLA. Dominating the ex vivo response were HLA-C-restricted CMV-specific TCR beta clonotypes.

This clonotype has only a few counts. Its antigen remains unknown. This TCR was sampled from a human donor in good health (CMV status not recorded). Some clones in this sample may be carry-over from other donors' samples. Sequences were obtained from PBMCs, sequenced either directly or after in vitro stimulation (not recorded which).

The CDR3 DNA sequence: TGCGCCAGCAGCCAAGAACGTGGAACTGGGGCCAACGTCCTGACTTTC. Protein: CASSQERGTGANVLTF. This chain links TRBV4-1 with TRBJ2-6; D remains unclear. Germline V gives CDR1 MGHRA, CDR2 YSYEKL. This CDR3 comprises 16 residues. The V end was cut by 0 bases, the J end by 2 bases, with 8 bases between.